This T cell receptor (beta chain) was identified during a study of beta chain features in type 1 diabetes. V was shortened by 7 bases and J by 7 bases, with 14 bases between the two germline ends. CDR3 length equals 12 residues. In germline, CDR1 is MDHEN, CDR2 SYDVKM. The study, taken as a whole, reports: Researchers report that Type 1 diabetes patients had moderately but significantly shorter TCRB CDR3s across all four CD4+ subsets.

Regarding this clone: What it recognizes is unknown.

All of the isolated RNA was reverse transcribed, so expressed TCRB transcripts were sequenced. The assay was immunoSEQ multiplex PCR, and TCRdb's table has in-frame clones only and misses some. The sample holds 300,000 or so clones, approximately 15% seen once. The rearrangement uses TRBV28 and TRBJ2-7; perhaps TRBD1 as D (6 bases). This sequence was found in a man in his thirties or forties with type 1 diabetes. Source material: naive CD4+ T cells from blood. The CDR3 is CASTPDSAEQYF. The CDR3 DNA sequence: TGTGCCAGCACACCGGACAGCGCAGAGCAGTACTTC. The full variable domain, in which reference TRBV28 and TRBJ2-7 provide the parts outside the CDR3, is DVKVTQSSRYLVKRTGEKVFLECVQDMDHENMFWYRQDPGLGLRLIYFSYDVKMKEKGDIPEGYSVSREKKERFSLILESASTNQTSMYLCASTPDSAEQYFGPGTRLTVT.